What follows are 5 T cell receptor beta chains derived from one specimen sequenced in a study of T cell repertoires in cytomegalovirus infection. TCRdb fed the reads into MiXCR, producing one record per CDR3 protein. The sample includes around 900,000 distinct CDR3 sequences, less than 35% of them seen just once. These TCRs' antigens remain unknown. Here the sequenced sample was cultured CD8+ T cells from PBMCs, taken from culture after CMV antigen stimulation. Every receptor here comes from a human donor in good health (CMV status not recorded). Some clones in this sample may be carry-over from other donors' samples.

V gene TRBV5-5 combines with J gene TRBJ2-3, with TRBD2 as a possible D gene (6 bases). V lost 5 bases and J 6 bases, leaving 16 bases between the germline ends. The CDR3 length is 14 residues. Germline-derived CDR1 and CDR2 are SGHKS and YYEKEE (reference sequence). Here the CDR3 reads CASRGQGGRDTQYF. For the CDR3, the DNA is TGTGCCAGCAGAGGTCAGGGTGGGAGGGATACGCAGTATTTT.

This chain joins TRBV28 and TRBJ1-1; D is possibly TRBD1 (5 bases). Looked up from germline, CDR1 is MDHEN and CDR2 is SYDVKM. Trimming removed 7 bases from V and 4 bases from J, with 16 bases in between. This CDR3 region has 14 residues. The CDR3 sequence is CASKIPGTGTEAFF. In DNA form, the CDR3 reads TGTGCCAGCAAGATCCCGGGGACGGGCACTGAAGCTTTCTTT.

The chain is built from TRBV7-9 and TRBJ2-2; tentative D call: TRBD2 (6 bases). Germline values: CDR1 SEHNR, CDR2 FQNEAQ (reference sequence). The CDR3 has 15 residues. Trimming removed 4 bases at V and 0 bases at J, with 9 bases between. The CDR3 DNA follows: TGTGCCAGCAGCTCTAGCGCATCGAACACCGGGGAGCTGTTTTTT. Residues: CASSSSASNTGELFF.

This clonotype was found many times. The gene calls are TRBV6-1 and TRBJ1-1; D call uncertain. The length of the CDR3 is 13 residues. V lost 5 bases and J lost 2, with 9 bases in between. Germline loops: CDR1 MNHNS, CDR2 SASEGT. CDR3 protein: CASSSTQNTEAFF. The CDR3 DNA sequence: TGTGCCAGCAGTTCTACACAAAACACTGAAGCTTTCTTT.

This clonotype showed up just a few times. J is TRBJ1-1 and V is TRBV6-1, with a tentative D call TRBD1 (5 bases). CDR1 and CDR2 (germline): MNHNS, SASEGT. The CDR3 has 16 residues. Trimming took 8 bases from V and 0 from J, leaving 19 bases between them. This CDR3 is CASCAFLWGLNTEAFF. The CDR3 region has the DNA TGTGCCAGCTGTGCTTTTCTTTGGGGCTTGAACACTGAAGCTTTCTTT.